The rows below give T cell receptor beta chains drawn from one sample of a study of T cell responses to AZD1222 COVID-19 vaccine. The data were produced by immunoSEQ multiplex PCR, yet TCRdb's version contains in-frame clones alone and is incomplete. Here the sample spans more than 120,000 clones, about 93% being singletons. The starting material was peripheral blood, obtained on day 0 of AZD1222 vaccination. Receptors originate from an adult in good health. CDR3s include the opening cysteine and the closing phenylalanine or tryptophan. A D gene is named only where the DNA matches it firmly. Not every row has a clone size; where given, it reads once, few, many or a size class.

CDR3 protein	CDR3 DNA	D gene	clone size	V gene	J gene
CASGRGTSGGAVTGELFF	TGTGCCAGCGGCAGGGGAACTAGCGGGGGGGCCGTCACCGGGGAGCTGTTTTTT	.	.	TRBV21-1	TRBJ2-2
CASSVVGGPNGYTF	TGTGCCAGTAGTGTCGTGGGGGGTCCGAATGGCTACACCTTC	.	.	TRBV19	TRBJ1-2
CASSREGGGREQFF	TGTGCCAGCAGCCGGGAGGGGGGCGGAAGGGAGCAGTTCTTC	.	.	TRBV3-1/TRBV3-2	TRBJ2-1
CAISEEGNQPQHF	TGTGCCATCAGTGAGGAGGGAAATCAGCCCCAGCATTTT	.	few	TRBV10-3	TRBJ1-5
CASKTGGVYTGELFF	TGTGCCAGTAAGACAGGTGGGGTTTATACCGGGGAGCTGTTTTTT	.	.	TRBV19	TRBJ2-2
CASSPSRDTSYEQYF	TGTGCCAGCTCACCATCTCGGGACACTTCCTACGAGCAGTACTTC	.	once	TRBV18	TRBJ2-7
CASSQRSPHDSPLHF	TGTGCCAGCAGTCAGAGATCCCCGCATGATTCACCCCTCCACTTT	.	.	TRBV27	TRBJ1-6
CASRSSGGEQYF	TGTGCCAGCAGGTCCTCGGGCGGCGAGCAGTACTTC	.	.	TRBV2	TRBJ2-7
CASSRGTGGDQPQHF	TGTGCCAGCAGTAGAGGGACAGGGGGGGACCAGCCCCAGCATTTT	TRBD1	.	TRBV6-2/TRBV6-3	TRBJ1-5
CASSIDAGMGTEAFF	TGTGCCAGTAGTATAGATGCAGGGATGGGCACTGAAGCTTTCTTT	.	.	TRBV19	TRBJ1-1
CASSPGRGSYEQYF	TGCGCCAGCAGCCCGGGGAGGGGTTCCTACGAGCAGTACTTC	TRBD2	.	TRBV5-1	TRBJ2-7
CASSIGTRGREHGYTF	TGTGCCAGTAGTATAGGAACTAGGGGCCGGGAGCATGGCTACACCTTC	.	.	TRBV19	TRBJ1-2
CASSRGGGNQPQHF	TGTGCCAGTAGTCGGGGGGGAGGCAATCAGCCCCAGCATTTT	.	.	TRBV19	TRBJ1-5
CASSPRTSGRDITDTQYF	TGCGCCAGCAGCCCTAGGACTAGCGGGAGGGACATCACAGATACGCAGTATTTT	TRBD2	.	TRBV5-1	TRBJ2-3
CASTPGVSNTEAFF	TGTGCCAGCACCCCCGGGGTGTCGAACACTGAAGCTTTCTTT	.	.	TRBV7-2	TRBJ1-1
CASSVAPEGSTGELFF	TGTGCCAGCAGCGTAGCTCCGGAGGGCTCGACCGGGGAGCTGTTTTTT	.	.	TRBV9	TRBJ2-2
CASSPWRAGSYEQYF	TGTGCCAGCAGCCCCTGGAGGGCGGGATCTTACGAGCAGTACTTC	.	.	TRBV7-9	TRBJ2-7
CASSLSVGEKLFF	TGTGCCAGCAGCTTATCCGTAGGAGAAAAACTGTTTTTT	.	once	TRBV7-2	TRBJ1-4
CASSIEQNTEAFF	TGTGCCAGTAGTATAGAGCAAAACACTGAAGCTTTCTTT	.	.	TRBV19	TRBJ1-1
CASSLGGEGNSPLHF	TGTGCCAGCAGCCTAGGGGGGGAGGGTAATTCACCCCTCCACTTT	.	.	TRBV9	TRBJ1-6
CASTLGVFWGYTF	TGTGCCAGCACCCTGGGGGTCTTCTGGGGCTACACCTTC	.	.	TRBV12-3/TRBV12-4	TRBJ1-2
CASSQEEDTYHGYTF	TGCGCCAGCAGCCAAGAAGAGGACACCTACCATGGCTACACCTTC	.	once	TRBV4-3	TRBJ1-2
CASSSRDAGGVLYYEQYF	TGTGCCAGCAGCTCCCGGGACGCAGGGGGCGTTCTCTACTACGAGCAGTACTTC	TRBD1	.	TRBV7-2	TRBJ2-7
CASSQGPRLAGSPPENEQFF	TGTGCCAGCAGCCAAGGTCCCCGCCTAGCGGGGTCCCCGCCGGAGAATGAGCAGTTCTTC	TRBD2	few	TRBV14	TRBJ2-1
CASSQDPDPSTGDIQYF	TGTGCCAGCAGCCAAGACCCGGACCCCTCTACCGGGGACATTCAGTACTTC	.	.	TRBV3-1/TRBV3-2	TRBJ2-4
CATGNSGNTIYF	TGTGCCACCGGGAACTCTGGAAACACCATATATTTT	.	once	TRBV2	TRBJ1-3
CASSHPPDRQYEQYF	TGCGCCAGCAGCCACCCTCCGGACCGACAGTACGAGCAGTACTTC	.	.	TRBV4-3	TRBJ2-7
CASSLKVNTEAFF	TGTGCCAGCAGCTTAAAAGTCAACACTGAAGCTTTCTTT	.	.	TRBV7-2	TRBJ1-1
CSATPEAFF	TGCAGTGCTACCCCTGAAGCTTTCTTT	.	few	TRBV20-1	TRBJ1-1
CASKYSFQGGYTF	TGTGCCAGCAAATACAGCTTTCAGGGAGGCTACACCTTC	.	.	TRBV6-4	TRBJ1-2